One TCR beta chain is described in this entry. Its matching antigen is unknown. This record comes from a study of beta chain features in type 1 diabetes. Turning to the study itself: Approximately 100 million sorted cells were examined across all samples. Study-level results: The question of HLA type influencing TCRB rearrangement was one that remained unresolved here.

Reverse transcribing all isolated RNA meant expressed TCRB transcripts were sequenced. The repertoire was sequenced with immunoSEQ multiplex PCR; TCRdb's copy has only in-frame clones and lacks some. The sample has around 290,000 clones; about 7.8% are singletons. Germline V lookup: CDR1 SEHNR, CDR2 FQNEAQ (reference sequence). Trimming stripped 4 bases from V and 6 bases from J, with 18 bases between. CDR3 size: 15 residues. The V gene is TRBV7-9, the J gene TRBJ1-1; D gene unclear. Sequencing input: central memory CD4+ T cells from blood. The receptor's source is a woman under 30 in good health. CDR3 in amino acids: CASSSSQGELAEAFF. CDR3 DNA sequence: TGTGCCAGCAGCTCCTCCCAAGGCGAACTCGCTGAAGCTTTCTTT.